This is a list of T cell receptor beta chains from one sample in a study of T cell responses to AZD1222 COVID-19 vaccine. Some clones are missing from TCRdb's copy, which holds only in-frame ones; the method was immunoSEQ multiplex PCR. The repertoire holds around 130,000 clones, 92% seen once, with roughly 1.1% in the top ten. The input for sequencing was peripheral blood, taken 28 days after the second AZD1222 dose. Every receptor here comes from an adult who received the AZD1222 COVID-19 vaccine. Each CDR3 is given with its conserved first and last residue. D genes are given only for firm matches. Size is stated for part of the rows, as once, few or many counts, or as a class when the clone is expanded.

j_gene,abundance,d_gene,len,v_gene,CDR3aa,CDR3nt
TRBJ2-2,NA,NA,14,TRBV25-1,CASSEYREGGELFF,TGTGCCAGCAGTGAATACAGGGAAGGCGGGGAGCTGTTTTTT
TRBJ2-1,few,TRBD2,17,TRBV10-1,CASSESGREEYPNEQFF,TGCGCCAGCAGTGAGTCGGGACGGGAGGAGTATCCGAATGAGCAGTTCTTC
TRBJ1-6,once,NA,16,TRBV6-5,CASSYSTPYQNSPLHF,TGTGCCAGCAGTTACTCGACCCCATACCAGAATTCACCCCTCCACTTT
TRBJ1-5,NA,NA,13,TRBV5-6,CASSVPGDQPQHF,TGTGCCAGCAGCGTCCCTGGGGATCAGCCCCAGCATTTT
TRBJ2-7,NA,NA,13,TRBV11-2,CASSLVEGSEQYF,TGTGCCAGCAGCTTAGTCGAGGGATCCGAGCAGTACTTC
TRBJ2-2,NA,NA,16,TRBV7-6,CASSLVAAPNTGELFF,TGTGCCAGCAGCTTAGTTGCGGCCCCGAACACCGGGGAGCTGTTTTTT
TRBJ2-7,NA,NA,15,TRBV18,CASSPPSQGYYEQYF,TGTGCCAGCTCACCACCGAGTCAGGGGTACTACGAGCAGTACTTC
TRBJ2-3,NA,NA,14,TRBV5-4,CASSFGGITDTQYF,TGTGCCAGCAGCTTCGGGGGAATCACAGATACGCAGTATTTT
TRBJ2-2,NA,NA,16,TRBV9,CASSVGVRIDTGELFF,TGTGCCAGCAGCGTAGGTGTAAGGATTGACACCGGGGAGCTGTTTTTT
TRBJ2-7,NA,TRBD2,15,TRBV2,CASSALAGARNEQYF,TGTGCCAGCAGTGCTCTAGCGGGGGCGAGGAACGAGCAGTACTTC
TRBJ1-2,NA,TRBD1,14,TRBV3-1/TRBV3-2,CASSQLRTGYGYTF,TGTGCCAGCAGCCAACTTCGGACAGGCTATGGCTACACCTTC
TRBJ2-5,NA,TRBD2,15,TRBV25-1,CASRALRGVQETQYF,TGTGCCAGCAGGGCGCTCCGGGGGGTCCAAGAGACCCAGTACTTC
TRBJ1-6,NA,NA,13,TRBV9,CASSPNGNSALHF,TGTGCCAGCAGCCCTAACGGGAATTCAGCCCTCCACTTT
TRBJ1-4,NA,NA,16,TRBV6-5,CASSFRDYGRREKLFF,TGTGCCAGCAGTTTCAGGGACTACGGGCGAAGGGAAAAACTGTTTTTT
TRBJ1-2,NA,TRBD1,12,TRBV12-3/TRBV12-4,CASTRTGYGYTF,TGTGCCAGCACCAGGACAGGTTATGGCTACACCTTC
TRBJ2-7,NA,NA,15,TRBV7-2,CASSFDLRDNYEQYF,TGTGCCAGCAGCTTTGACCTCCGGGACAACTACGAGCAGTACTTC
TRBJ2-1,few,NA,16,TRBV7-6,CASSLRTDSVYNEQFF,TGTGCCAGCAGCTTACGGACAGACTCAGTATACAATGAGCAGTTCTTC
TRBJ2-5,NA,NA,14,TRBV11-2,CASSPRTVQETQYF,TGTGCCAGCAGCCCCCGGACAGTCCAAGAGACCCAGTACTTC
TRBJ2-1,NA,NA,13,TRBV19,CASSPMSEKGQFF,TGTGCCAGTAGCCCAATGTCGGAGAAAGGGCAGTTCTTC
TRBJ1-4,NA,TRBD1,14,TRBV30,CAWSSGQGFEKLFF,TGTGCCTGGAGTTCCGGACAGGGCTTCGAAAAACTGTTTTTT
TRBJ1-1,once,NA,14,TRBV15,CATSDLVVNTEAFF,TGTGCCACCAGCGACCTCGTGGTGAACACTGAAGCTTTCTTT
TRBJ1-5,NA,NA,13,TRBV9,CASSSGENQPQHF,TGTGCCAGCAGCTCGGGGGAGAATCAGCCCCAGCATTTT
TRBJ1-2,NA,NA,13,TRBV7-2,CASIITGGYGYTF,TGTGCCAGCATAATCACGGGGGGGTATGGCTACACCTTC
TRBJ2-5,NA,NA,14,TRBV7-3,CASSSGATQETQYF,TGTGCCAGCAGCTCAGGCGCTACCCAAGAGACCCAGTACTTC
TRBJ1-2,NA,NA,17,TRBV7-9,CASSGQPLNPFDYGYTF,TGTGCCAGCTCCGGACAGCCCTTAAACCCTTTCGACTATGGCTACACCTTC